Here is one T cell receptor (beta chain) with its context. This sample is part of a study of radiotherapy plus CTLA-4 blockade in lung cancer. The table came from immunoSEQ multiplex PCR; TCRdb's copy has only in-frame clones and leaves some out. The sample shows 60,000 or so clones, about 80% of them seen only once. The ends were cut back, 1 base at V and 4 bases at J, with 11 bases in the middle. The germline gives CDR1 SGHTA, CDR2 FQGNSA. The CDR3 covers 15 residues. The clonotype was recovered from a human donor with non-small cell lung cancer who had a partial response to radiotherapy plus ipilimumab. The chain is built from TRBV7-2 and TRBJ1-5; D is ambiguous. Sequenced material: peripheral blood, taken from a patient treated with radiotherapy plus ipilimumab. Written as DNA, the CDR3 is TGTGCCAGCAGCTTAGTATGGGCAGGAAATCAGCCCCAGCATTTT. Translating gives CASSLVWAGNQPQHF.